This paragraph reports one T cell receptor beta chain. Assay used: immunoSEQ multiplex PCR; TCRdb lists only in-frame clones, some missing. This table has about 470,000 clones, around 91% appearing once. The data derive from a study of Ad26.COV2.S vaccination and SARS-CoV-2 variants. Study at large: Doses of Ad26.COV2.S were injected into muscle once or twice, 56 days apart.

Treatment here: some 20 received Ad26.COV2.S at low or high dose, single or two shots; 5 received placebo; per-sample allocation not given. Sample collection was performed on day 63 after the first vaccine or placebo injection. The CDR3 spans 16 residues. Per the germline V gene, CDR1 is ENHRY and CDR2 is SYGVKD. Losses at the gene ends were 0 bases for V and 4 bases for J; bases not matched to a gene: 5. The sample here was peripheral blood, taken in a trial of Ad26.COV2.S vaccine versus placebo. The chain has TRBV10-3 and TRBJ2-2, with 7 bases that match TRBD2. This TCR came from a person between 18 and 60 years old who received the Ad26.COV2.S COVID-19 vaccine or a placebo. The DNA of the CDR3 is TGTGCCATCAGTGAGTCGGGTGCGGGGGTCACCGGGGAGCTGTTTTTT. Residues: CAISESGAGVTGELFF.